These 21 T cell receptor beta chains came from one sample sequenced in a study of identical twins. One entry per CDR3 protein results from TCRdb running MiXCR on the 5' RACE reads. The table shows roughly 1,500,000 distinct CDR3 sequences, with 25% to 35% occurring only once. Sequenced material: cord blood. The source of these receptors is a newborn girl in good health.

This chain uses TRBV9 with TRBJ1-6, with a weak D call TRBD1 (5 bases). With 0 bases removed from V and 10 bases from J, the gap between germline ends came to 8 bases. Germline V lookup: CDR1 SGDLS, CDR2 YYNGEE. There are 13 residues in the CDR3. CDR3 sequence reads: CASSVGRGSPLHF. The CDR3 coding sequence is TGTGCCAGCAGCGTAGGGCGGGGGTCACCCCTCCACTTT.

The chain uses TRBV7-9 and TRBJ1-4, with D unresolved. The germline CDR1 and CDR2 sequences are SEHNR and FQNEAQ (reference sequence). V shed 1 base and J shed 8 bases, with 5 bases lying between them. The CDR3 loop spans 12 amino acids. As DNA, the CDR3 is TGTGCCAGCAGCTTAGAACGGGAAAAACTGTTTTTT. Its translation: CASSLEREKLFF.

Many counts were recorded for this clonotype. V and J are TRBV29-1 and TRBJ2-3; 7 bases line up with TRBD1. CDR1 and CDR2 (germline): SQVTM, ANQGSEA. V lost 6 bases to trimming and J lost 6 bases; unmatched junction nucleotides: 3. The CDR3 has 11 amino acids. CDR3 loop: CSVRGMDTQYF. The DNA for the CDR3 is TGCAGCGTCAGGGGGATGGATACGCAGTATTTT.

The V call is TRBV5-1, the J call TRBJ2-3; weak D call: TRBD2 (5 bases). Trimming cost V 1 base and J 3 bases, with 12 bases left between them. The CDR3 is 15 residues long. Germline lookup yields CDR1 SGHRS and CDR2 YFSETQ. The CDR3 DNA reads as TGCGCCAGCAGCTTGCGGGGTTCGGGGACAGATACGCAGTATTTT. The encoded protein is CASSLRGSGTDTQYF.

The chain links TRBV7-9 to TRBJ1-1, with 7 bases fitting TRBD1. Trimming took 5 bases from V and 11 from J; bases not matched to a gene: 11. CDR1 and CDR2 (germline): SEHNR, FQNEAQ (reference sequence). The CDR3 sequence is 13 residues long. In nucleotides, the CDR3 is TGTGCCAGCAGCCCGCCGACAGGGAGAAATGCTTTCTTT. Its translation: CASSPPTGRNAFF.

The chain carries TRBV20-1 and TRBJ2-3; D tentatively reads TRBD1 or TRBD2 (6 bases each). V was shortened by 0 bases and J by 1 base, with 14 bases between the two germline ends. The CDR3 consists of 16 residues. Germline V gene lookup returns CDR1 DFQATT and CDR2 SNEGSKA (reference sequence). The CDR3 protein is CSAREVGRGRTDTQYF. CDR3 sequence (DNA): TGCAGTGCTAGAGAAGTAGGACGGGGGCGCACAGATACGCAGTATTTT.

In this sample, this clonotype turned up many times. This chain connects TRBV6-1 to TRBJ1-2; a weak D match, TRBD1 (6 bases). The CDR3 runs 13 residues. The germline V and J ends were trimmed by 6 bases and 2 bases, with 10 bases remaining between them. In germline, CDR1 is MNHNS, CDR2 SASEGT. CDR3 region: CASSAQGNYGYTF. DNA for the CDR3: TGTGCCAGCAGCGCACAGGGAAACTATGGCTACACCTTC.

This clonotype occurred a few times. V gene TRBV20-1 combines with J gene TRBJ2-1, with 9 nucleotides matching TRBD2. CDR3 size: 16 residues. Per germline, CDR1 DFQATT and CDR2 SNEGSKA (reference sequence). The J segment lost 2 bases and the V segment lost 2 bases, leaving 7 bases of the junction unmatched. This CDR3 reads CSARLAGRVTYNEQFF. The DNA of the CDR3 is TGCAGTGCTAGACTAGCGGGGAGGGTCACCTACAATGAGCAGTTCTTC.

In its sample, this clonotype was seen once. The chain is built from TRBV20-1 and TRBJ2-4; 10 bases are shared with TRBD2. The J call may be incorrect, as the DNA end agrees better with TRBJ2-5. The CDR3 is made up of 15 amino acids. The germline CDR1 and CDR2 sequences are DFQATT and SNEGSKA (reference sequence). The CDR3: CSAATGTSVKETQYF. CDR3 nucleotides: TGCAGTGCTGCGACCGGGACTAGCGTGAAAGAGACCCAGTACTTC.

This clonotype was seen a few times. This chain uses TRBV5-5 with TRBJ1-1; 9 nucleotides line up with TRBD1. Trimming at V came to 1 base and at J to 3 bases, leaving 16 bases not matched to a gene. This CDR3 has 19 residues. CDR1 is SGHKS, CDR2 YYEKEE, per germline (reference sequence). This CDR3 is CASSLYAATGGLSHTEAFF. CDR3 nucleotide sequence: TGTGCCAGCAGCTTGTACGCGGCGACAGGGGGACTTAGCCACACTGAAGCTTTCTTT. Looking up the rest from reference TRBV5-5 and TRBJ1-1 gives the full variable domain: DAGVTQSPTHLIKTRGQQVTLRCSPISGHKSVSWYQQVLGQGPQFIFQYYEKEERGRGNFPDRFSARQFPNYSSELNVNALLLGDSALYLCASSLYAATGGLSHTEAFFGQGTRLTVV.

A note on this clonotype: This may be a read error: a much more frequent sequence differs by one nucleotide. V usage is TRBV2 and J usage is TRBJ2-1, with no clear D. This CDR3 is built from 11 residues. V gave up 6 bases and J gave up 5 bases, with 5 bases separating them. Germline V gives CDR1 SNHLY, CDR2 FYNNEI. The CDR3 coding sequence is TGTGCCAGCAGAATGAACAATGAGCAGTTCTTC. Translating gives CASRMNNEQFF.

The rearrangement uses TRBV27 and TRBJ2-5; unclear D gene. The germline gives CDR1 MNHEY, CDR2 SMNVEV (reference sequence). This CDR3 has 12 residues. Trimming took off 6 bases at V and 12 bases at J, with 17 bases between the two ends. DNA of the CDR3: TGTGCCAGCAGGGACGGTGTCCTGGTAGAGTACTTC. It encodes CASRDGVLVEYF.

The chain has TRBV7-2 and TRBJ2-1; D unresolved. CDR1 and CDR2 from the germline V gene are SGHTA and FQGNSA. This CDR3 is 15 amino acids long. V was trimmed by 1 base and J by 0 bases, leaving 7 bases between them. CDR3 in amino acids: CASSLGSASYNEQFF. The CDR3 DNA is TGTGCCAGCAGCTTAGGATCGGCCTCCTACAATGAGCAGTTCTTC.

This sequence joins TRBV2 and TRBJ1-2; D uncertain. V lost 5 bases and J lost 0, with 13 bases in between. The CDR3 is 15 amino acids. Germline V gives CDR1 SNHLY, CDR2 FYNNEI. The CDR3 spells CASSRGGGPNYGYTF. In nucleotides, the CDR3 is TGTGCCAGCAGTCGAGGCGGAGGACCTAACTATGGCTACACCTTC. The variable domain in full, completed from reference TRBV2 and TRBJ1-2, reads EPEVTQTPSHQVTQMGQEVILRCVPISNHLYFYWYRQILGQKVEFLVSFYNNEISEKSEIFDDQFSVERPDGSNFTLKIRSTKLEDSAMYFCASSRGGGPNYGYTFGSGTRLTVV.

Notes on this clonotype: One junction end disagrees with the germline gene, perhaps due to a read error. The CDR3: CASPPPGRTEAFF. CDR3 coding DNA: TGTGCCAGCCCACCACCGGGGCGCACTGAAGCTTTCTTT. This chain uses TRBV18 with TRBJ1-1; a weak D match, TRBD1 (5 bases). The CDR3 runs to 13 residues. Per germline, CDR1 KGHSH and CDR2 LQKENI.

This clonotype appeared a few times. The chain carries TRBV6-6 and TRBJ2-1; 14 nucleotides line up with TRBD2. The CDR3 totals 17 residues. Germline trimming cut 2 bases from V and 6 bases from J; bases unmatched to any gene: 6. Germline V gene lookup returns CDR1 MNHNY and CDR2 SVGAGI (reference sequence). Here the CDR3 DNA reads TGTGCCAGCAGTTACCGACTAGCGGGAGGGCCAGGCAATGAGCAGTTCTTC. This codes for CASSYRLAGGPGNEQFF.

This clonotype was recorded a few times. V is TRBV6-2 or TRBV6-3 and J is TRBJ2-4; D ambiguous. The CDR3 consists of 13 residues. Germline-derived CDR1 and CDR2 are MNHEY and SVGEGT. V was pared by 4 bases and J by 0 bases, with 4 bases between. Written as DNA, the CDR3 is TGTGCCAGCAGTTCCGCAGCCAAAAACATTCAGTACTTC. Encoded protein: CASSSAAKNIQYF.

The J gene is TRBJ2-5, the V gene TRBV24-1; 12 nucleotides agree with TRBD2. The CDR3 consists of 14 residues. V lost 9 bases, J lost 11 bases, and 12 bases stayed unmatched. CDR1 is KGHDR and CDR2 is SFDVKD in the germline V gene. The CDR3 region is CATRGRLAGDEQYF. The DNA of the CDR3 is TGTGCCACCCGTGGCAGACTAGCGGGAGATGAGCAGTACTTC.

CDR3 region: CSVDSRPMNTEAFF. The CDR3, as DNA: TGCAGCGTTGATTCCCGACCTATGAACACTGAAGCTTTCTTT. The chain has TRBV29-1 and TRBJ1-1; D uncertain. CDR1 is SQVTM and CDR2 is ANQGSEA in the germline V gene. V lost 3 bases to trimming and J lost 0 bases, with 11 bases between them. The CDR3 runs to 14 residues.

The rearrangement links TRBV30 to TRBJ1-4; D remains unclear. Trimming took 4 bases from V and 0 from J, leaving 6 bases between them. Germline V gene data show CDR1 as GTSNPN and CDR2 as SVGIG (reference sequence). This CDR3 region has 13 residues. The CDR3 here is CAWTRATNEKLFF. CDR3 coding DNA: TGTGCCTGGACTCGTGCAACTAATGAAAAACTGTTTTTT.

The chain combines TRBV28 with TRBJ2-3, with a weak D call TRBD1 (5 bases). V was cut by 4 bases and J by 5 bases, with 16 bases left in between. Germline V lookup: CDR1 MDHEN, CDR2 SYDVKM. This CDR3 comprises 15 residues. DNA for the CDR3: TGTGCCAGCAGTTCGCCCTCGACAAGGGGAGATACGCAGTATTTT. Its translation is CASSSPSTRGDTQYF.